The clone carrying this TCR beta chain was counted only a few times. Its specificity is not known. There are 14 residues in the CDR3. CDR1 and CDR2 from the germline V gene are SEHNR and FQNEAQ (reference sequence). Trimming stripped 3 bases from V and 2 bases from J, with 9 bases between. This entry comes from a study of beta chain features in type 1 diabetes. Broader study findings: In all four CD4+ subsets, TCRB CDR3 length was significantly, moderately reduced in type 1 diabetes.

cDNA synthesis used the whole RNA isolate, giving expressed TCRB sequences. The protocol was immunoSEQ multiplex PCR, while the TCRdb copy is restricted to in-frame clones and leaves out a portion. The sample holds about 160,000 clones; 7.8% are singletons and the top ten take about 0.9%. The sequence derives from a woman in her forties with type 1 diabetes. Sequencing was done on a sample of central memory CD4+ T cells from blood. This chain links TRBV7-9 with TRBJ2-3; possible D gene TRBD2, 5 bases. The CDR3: CASSFTAATDTQYF. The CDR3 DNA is TGTGCCAGCAGCTTTACAGCGGCCACAGATACGCAGTATTTT. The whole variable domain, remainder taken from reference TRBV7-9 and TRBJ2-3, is DTGVSQNPRHKITKRGQNVTFRCDPISEHNRLYWYRQTLGQGPEFLTYFQNEAQLEKSRLLSDRFSAERPKGSFSTLEIQRTEQGDSAMYLCASSFTAATDTQYFGPGTRLTVL.